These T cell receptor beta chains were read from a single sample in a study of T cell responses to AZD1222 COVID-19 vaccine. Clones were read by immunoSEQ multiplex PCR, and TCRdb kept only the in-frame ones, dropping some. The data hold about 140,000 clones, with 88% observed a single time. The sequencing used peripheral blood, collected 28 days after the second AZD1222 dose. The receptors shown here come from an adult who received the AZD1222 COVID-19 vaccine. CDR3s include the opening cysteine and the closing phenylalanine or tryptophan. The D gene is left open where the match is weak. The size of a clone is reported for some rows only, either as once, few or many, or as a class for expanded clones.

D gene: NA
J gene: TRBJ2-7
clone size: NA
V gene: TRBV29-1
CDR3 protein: CSVTGTVPYEQYF
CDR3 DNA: TGCAGCGTTACCGGGACGGTACCCTACGAGCAGTACTTC

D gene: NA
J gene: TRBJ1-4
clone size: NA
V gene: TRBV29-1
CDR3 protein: CSMSDPGEKLFF
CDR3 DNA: TGCAGCATGTCGGACCCGGGGGAAAAACTGTTTTTT

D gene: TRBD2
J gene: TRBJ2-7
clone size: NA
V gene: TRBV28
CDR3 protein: CASGSGQVLYEQYF
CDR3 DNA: TGTGCCAGCGGTAGCGGGCAGGTTCTCTACGAGCAGTACTTC

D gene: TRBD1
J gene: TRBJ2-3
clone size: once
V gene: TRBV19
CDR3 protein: CASRDTGGRTDTQYF
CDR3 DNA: TGTGCCAGTAGGGACACAGGGGGCCGCACAGATACGCAGTATTTT

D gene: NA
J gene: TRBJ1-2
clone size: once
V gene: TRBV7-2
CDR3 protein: CASSQTAVNYGYTF
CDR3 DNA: TGTGCCAGCAGCCAGACAGCAGTTAACTATGGCTACACCTTC

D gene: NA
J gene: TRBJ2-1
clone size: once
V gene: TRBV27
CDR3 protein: CASTKYPDRGWAFF
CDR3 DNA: TGTGCCAGCACCAAGTACCCGGACCGGGGCTGGGCGTTCTTC

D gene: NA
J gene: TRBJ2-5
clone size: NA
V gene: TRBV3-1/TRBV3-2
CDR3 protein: CASSPFQETQYF
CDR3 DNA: TGTGCCAGCAGCCCTTTCCAAGAGACCCAGTACTTC

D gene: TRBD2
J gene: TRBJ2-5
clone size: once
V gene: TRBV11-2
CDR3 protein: CASSLGSGEGQETQYF
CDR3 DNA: TGTGCCAGCAGCTTAGGTAGCGGGGAGGGCCAAGAGACCCAGTACTTC

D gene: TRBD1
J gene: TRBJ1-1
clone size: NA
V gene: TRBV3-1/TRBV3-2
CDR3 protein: CASTGTANTEAFF
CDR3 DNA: TGTGCCAGCACCGGGACAGCGAACACTGAAGCTTTCTTT

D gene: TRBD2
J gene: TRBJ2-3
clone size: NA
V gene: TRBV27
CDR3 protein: CASLRLAGGFSSTDTQYF
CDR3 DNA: TGTGCCAGCTTACGACTAGCGGGGGGATTCAGTAGCACAGATACGCAGTATTTT

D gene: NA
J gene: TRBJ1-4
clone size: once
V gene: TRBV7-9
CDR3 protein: CASSVDEREKLFF
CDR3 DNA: TGTGCCAGCAGCGTGGATGAGAGGGAAAAACTGTTTTTT

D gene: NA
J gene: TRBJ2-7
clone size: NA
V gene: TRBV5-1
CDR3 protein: CASAQGGRGSSYEQYF
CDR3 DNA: TGCGCCAGCGCCCAAGGGGGAAGGGGTAGCTCCTACGAGCAGTACTTC

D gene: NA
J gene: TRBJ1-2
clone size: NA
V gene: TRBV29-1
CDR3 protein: CSVHHGNYGYTF
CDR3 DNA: TGCAGCGTTCATCATGGGAACTATGGCTACACCTTC

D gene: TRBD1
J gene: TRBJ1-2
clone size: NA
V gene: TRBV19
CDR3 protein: CASRDRIGYGYTF
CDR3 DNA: TGTGCCAGCCGGGACAGGATTGGCTATGGCTACACCTTC

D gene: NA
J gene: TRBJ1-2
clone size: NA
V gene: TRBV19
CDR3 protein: CASSPAEVVGYTF
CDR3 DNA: TGTGCCAGTAGCCCCGCGGAGGTAGTCGGCTACACCTTC